The 12 T cell receptor beta chains presented below share a single source sample, sequenced in a study of blood T cell repertoires in COVID-19. Produced via immunoSEQ multiplex PCR; TCRdb's table is partial and in-frame only. Counted here are fewer than 60,000 clones, around 88% occurring once; the ten biggest clones make up approximately 25%. The sequenced sample consisted of peripheral blood. All receptors derive from a woman of 80 years or more with acute or convalescent COVID-19.

This sequence joins TRBV4-1 and TRBJ2-6; D is perhaps TRBD2 (7 bases). The V end lost 4 bases, the J end lost 1 base, and 17 bases lay between the germline ends. CDR3 length: 18 residues. Germline V CDR1 and CDR2: MGHRA, YSYEKL. The CDR3 is CASSPQGGGISGANVLTF. CDR3 in DNA: TGCGCCAGCAGCCCCCAAGGGGGAGGGATTTCTGGGGCCAACGTCCTGACTTTC.

The chain couples TRBV30 to TRBJ2-7; TRBD1 matches 10 bases. Germline CDR1 is GTSNPN and CDR2 is SVGIG (reference sequence). The CDR3 has 15 residues. The ends lost 3 bases at V and 1 base at J; junction bases unmatched: 6. CDR3 sequence: CAWSGDRGRSYEQYF. In DNA form, the CDR3 reads TGTGCCTGGAGCGGGGACAGGGGTCGGTCCTACGAGCAGTACTTC.

This chain connects TRBV3-1 (or the pseudogene TRBV3-2) to TRBJ2-7, with D perhaps TRBD2 (6 bases). CDR1 LGHDT and CDR2 YNNKEL come from the germline V gene (reference sequence). Trimming took off 0 bases at V and 6 bases at J, with 9 bases between the two ends. The CDR3 covers 13 residues. CDR3: CASSQDRRGEQYF. The CDR3 DNA reads TGTGCCAGCAGCCAAGATAGGCGGGGCGAGCAGTACTTC.

The gene calls are TRBV2 and TRBJ2-3; a weak D match, TRBD2 (6 bases). The ends were cut back, 0 bases at V and 4 bases at J, with 11 bases in the middle. The CDR3 covers 15 residues. Germline V gene data show CDR1 as SNHLY and CDR2 as FYNNEI. The CDR3 DNA reads as TGTGCCAGCAGTGAAGCGATTAGCGGTCCAGATACGCAGTATTTT. Translated: CASSEAISGPDTQYF.

DNA of the CDR3: TGTGCCAGCAGCTCGGGGGTTCCTGCTGGAAACACCATATATTTT. Encoded protein: CASSSGVPAGNTIYF. The chain carries TRBV7-2 and TRBJ1-3; possible D gene TRBD1, 5 bases. V lost 4 bases and J 2 bases, leaving 12 bases between the germline ends. The germline V gene encodes CDR1 SGHTA and CDR2 FQGNSA. The CDR3 length is 15 residues.

This clone appeared a single time. The rearrangement joins TRBV6-5 to TRBJ1-2; 9 bases line up with TRBD1. Germline V lookup: CDR1 MNHEY, CDR2 SVGAGI. The CDR3 contains 12 residues. V gave up 11 bases and J gave up 4 bases; unmatched junction bases: 5. CDR3 nucleotides: TGTGCCGGGGACAGGGACGGCTATGGCTACACCTTC. It codes for CAGDRDGYGYTF.

The rearrangement joins TRBV7-3 to TRBJ2-5, with 9 bases lining up with TRBD2. CDR1 and CDR2 (germline): SGHTA, FQGTGA. V lost 0 bases to trimming and J lost 2 bases; unmatched junction nucleotides: 7. There are 17 residues in the CDR3. CDR3 DNA sequence: TGTGCCAGCAGCTTAACGACGGGCCTAGCGGGACAAGAGACCCAGTACTTC. It yields the protein CASSLTTGLAGQETQYF.

The chain carries TRBV5-1 and TRBJ2-1; 8 positions agree with TRBD2. Germline-derived CDR1 and CDR2 are SGHRS and YFSETQ. Germline trimming cut 3 bases from V and 6 bases from J; bases unmatched to any gene: 14. This CDR3 region has 17 residues. The CDR3 is CASSYRLAGPLGNEQFF. CDR3 bases: TGCGCCAGCAGCTACCGCTTAGCGGGGCCCTTGGGCAATGAGCAGTTCTTC.

A single count supports this clone. The CDR3 nucleotides read TGCAGCGTTCGGACCGGGACAGGGTTGGTGGATGAGCAGTTCTTC. Its protein product is CSVRTGTGLVDEQFF. The V and J genes are TRBV29-1 and TRBJ2-1; TRBD1 matches 9 bases. The CDR3 runs 15 residues. With 5 bases clipped from V and 8 bases from J, the junction kept 13 bases outside the gene matches. Germline loops: CDR1 SQVTM, CDR2 ANQGSEA.

The chain is built from TRBV11-2 and TRBJ2-1; tentative D call: TRBD2 (5 bases). Per germline, CDR1 SGHAT and CDR2 FQNNGV. The CDR3 has 13 amino acids. Trimming took off 0 bases at V and 5 bases at J, with 5 bases between the two ends. In DNA form, the CDR3 reads TGTGCCAGCAGCTTAGAGAGGGACAATGAGCAGTTCTTC. This translates into CASSLERDNEQFF.

The sample holds a few counts of this clone. The chain links TRBV7-9 to TRBJ1-4; 8 bases line up with TRBD1. Germline values: CDR1 SEHNR, CDR2 FQNEAQ (reference sequence). This CDR3 region has 16 residues. Trimming cost V 5 bases and J 7 bases; bases outside gene matches: 12. This CDR3 reads CASSLPSGTGSEKLFF. The CDR3 DNA is TGTGCCAGCAGCCTCCCGTCCGGGACAGGCTCTGAAAAACTGTTTTTT.

This sequence joins TRBV29-1 and TRBJ2-1, with TRBD1 matching 10 bases. The CDR3 runs 14 residues. The J segment lost 7 bases and the V segment lost 5 bases, leaving 8 bases of the junction unmatched. From germline, CDR1 is SQVTM and CDR2 ANQGSEA. The CDR3 is CSVKTGGRLNEQFF. The CDR3 coding sequence is TGCAGCGTTAAGACAGGGGGCAGGCTGAATGAGCAGTTCTTC.